The text below deals with one TCR beta chain. Its matching antigen is unknown. These data originate in a study of OX40 agonist ivuxolimab in advanced cancers. Whole-study findings and limits: Low normalized T-cell clonal expansion was additionally recorded for some nonresponders.

The CDR3 extends over 13 amino acids. The V segment lost 10 bases and the J segment 3 bases; nucleotides outside the gene matches: 8. The germline V gene has CDR1 ENHRY and CDR2 SYGVKD. Measured with immunoSEQ multiplex PCR; TCRdb has only the in-frame clones, and not every one. The table records 65,000 to 85,000 clones, roughly 87% of them present only once. The material sequenced was CD4+ or CD8+ T cells sorted from blood, taken in a trial of the OX40 agonist ivuxolimab. This TCR derives from an adult with an advanced solid tumor such as melanoma, head and neck, liver or kidney cancer. The V call is TRBV10-3, the J call TRBJ2-7; 8 nucleotides align to TRBD1. The CDR3 is CASVQGDHYEQYF. Here the CDR3 DNA reads TGTGCCAGCGTACAGGGGGACCACTACGAGCAGTACTTC.